Listed below are T cell receptor beta chains from one sample, sequenced in a study of blood T cell repertoires in COVID-19. Repertoires were generated with immunoSEQ multiplex PCR, while TCRdb's copy carries only in-frame clones and drops some. The sample lists tens of thousands of clones; 86% were seen once. The sequencing input was peripheral blood. The receptors were gathered from a man in his 60s with acute or convalescent COVID-19. Each CDR3 is given with its conserved first and last residue.

TRBV19,TRBJ1-6,CASTSKGTGSYNSPLHF
TRBV10-3,TRBJ1-2,CAIRTGGTGGYTF
TRBV19,TRBJ1-3,CASSYPSRDRRTIYF
TRBV5-1,TRBJ1-3,CASSTSSGNTIYF
TRBV6-4,TRBJ2-3,CASSDRGLTDTQYF
TRBV27,TRBJ1-2,CASSWGQGGSGYTF
TRBV18,TRBJ2-7,CASSPLNRLPYEQYF
TRBV7-7,TRBJ2-1,CASSFRDGSYNEQFF
TRBV11-2,TRBJ2-3,CASSDRTSGGLDTQYF
TRBV27,TRBJ1-5,CASRRAGGGQPQHF
TRBV5-4,TRBJ2-1,CASSWGTGSSYNEQFF
TRBV24-1,TRBJ2-4,CATSVDPGGRHDGNIQYF
TRBV5-1,TRBJ2-1,CASSYAGGSYNEQFF
TRBV18,TRBJ2-2,CASSLDSLNTGELFF
TRBV12-3/TRBV12-4,TRBJ2-7,CASSSSYEQYF
TRBV7-2,TRBJ1-2,CASSQTQTGSGGYTF
TRBV5-1,TRBJ2-5,CASSWGLAGTVRETQYF
TRBV28,TRBJ1-2,CASSLTGLLYTF
TRBV4-1,TRBJ2-7,CASSQGLAGAYEQYF
TRBV5-1,TRBJ2-2,CASSPRQGSGGELFF
TRBV7-6,TRBJ2-1,CASSLATGSSYNEQFF
TRBV19,TRBJ1-6,CASSEGRTSLHF
TRBV27,TRBJ2-1,CASRPGQSSYNEQFF
TRBV4-1,TRBJ2-3,CASSQTPSGLEDTQYF
TRBV5-1,TRBJ2-3,CASSTDRGRDTQYF
TRBV4-3,TRBJ2-5,CASSQERGTSILYF
TRBV5-8,TRBJ1-2,CASSALRGQGKNYGYTF
TRBV11-2,TRBJ1-1,CASSSRENTEAFF
TRBV11-2,TRBJ2-7,CASSIPVTGTYEQYF
TRBV7-9,TRBJ1-4,CASSLAGGEKLFF
TRBV6-6,TRBJ1-5,CASRDRGRSNQPQHF
TRBV7-9,TRBJ2-7,CASSLSGLAGSQQYF
TRBV4-2,TRBJ2-5,CASSQAPGGGPGETQYF
TRBV28,TRBJ1-1,CALVPVAGSEAFF
TRBV29-1,TRBJ1-2,CSVEYYSTEDYGYTF
TRBV2,TRBJ2-5,CASSDDRGGETQYF
TRBV6-5,TRBJ2-7,CASSWGDRAYEQYF
TRBV18,TRBJ2-1,CASSPPMGQQNEQFF
TRBV6-2/TRBV6-3,TRBJ2-5,CASSRQQETQYF
TRBV10-2,TRBJ1-2,CASRGEWGGNYGYTF
TRBV7-3,TRBJ2-2,CASSLNQASNTGELFF
TRBV5-1,TRBJ1-2,CASSSQQGANYGYTF
TRBV19,TRBJ1-2,CASTSSAGYTF
TRBV29-1,TRBJ2-1,CNVRTGGSYNEQFF
TRBV28,TRBJ2-1,CALRTSGDEQFF